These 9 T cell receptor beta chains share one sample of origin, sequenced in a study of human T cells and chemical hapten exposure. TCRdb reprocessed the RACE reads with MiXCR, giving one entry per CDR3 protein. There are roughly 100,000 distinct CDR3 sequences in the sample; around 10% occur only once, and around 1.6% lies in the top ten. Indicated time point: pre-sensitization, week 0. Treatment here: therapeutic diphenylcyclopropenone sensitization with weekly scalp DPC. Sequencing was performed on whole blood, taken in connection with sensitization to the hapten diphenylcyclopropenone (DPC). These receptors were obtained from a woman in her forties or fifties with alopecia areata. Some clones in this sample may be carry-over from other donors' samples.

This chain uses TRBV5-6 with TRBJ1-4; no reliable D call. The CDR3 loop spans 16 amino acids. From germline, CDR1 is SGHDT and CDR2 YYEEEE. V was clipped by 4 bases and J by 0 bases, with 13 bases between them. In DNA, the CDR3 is TGTGCCAGCAGCCTATACACAGACCCAACTAATGAAAAACTGTTTTTT. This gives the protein CASSLYTDPTNEKLFF.

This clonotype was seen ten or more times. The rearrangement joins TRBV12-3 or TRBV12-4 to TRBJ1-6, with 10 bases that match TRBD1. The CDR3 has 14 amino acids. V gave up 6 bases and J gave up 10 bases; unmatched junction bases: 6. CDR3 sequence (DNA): TGTGCCAGCAGGACCGGGACAGGGGTCTCACCCCTCCACTTT. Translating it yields CASRTGTGVSPLHF.

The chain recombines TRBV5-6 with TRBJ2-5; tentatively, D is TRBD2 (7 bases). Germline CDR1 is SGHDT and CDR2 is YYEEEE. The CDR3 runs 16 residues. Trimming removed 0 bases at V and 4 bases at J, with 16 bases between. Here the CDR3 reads CASSLASGGTRETQYF. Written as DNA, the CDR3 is TGTGCCAGCAGCTTGGCGTCCGGGGGGACACGAGAGACCCAGTACTTC.

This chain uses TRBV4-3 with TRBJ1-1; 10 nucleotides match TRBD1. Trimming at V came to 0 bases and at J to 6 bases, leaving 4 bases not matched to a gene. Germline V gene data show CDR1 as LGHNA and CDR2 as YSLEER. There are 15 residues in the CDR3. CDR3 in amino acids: CASSQDDRGPSEAFF. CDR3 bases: TGCGCCAGCAGCCAAGATGACAGGGGGCCTTCTGAAGCTTTCTTT.

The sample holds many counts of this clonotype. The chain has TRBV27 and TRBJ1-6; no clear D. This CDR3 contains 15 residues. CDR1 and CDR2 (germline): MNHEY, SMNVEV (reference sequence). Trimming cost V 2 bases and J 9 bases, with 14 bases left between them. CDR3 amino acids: CASSLGPNPTSPLHF. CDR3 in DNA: TGTGCCAGCAGTTTAGGACCGAACCCTACTTCACCCCTCCACTTT.

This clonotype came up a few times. The CDR3 region is CATRDSSGNTIYF. CDR3 sequence (DNA): TGTGCCACCAGGGACAGCTCTGGAAACACCATATATTTT. This chain connects TRBV10-3 to TRBJ1-3; 7 bases match TRBD1. Looked up from germline, CDR1 is ENHRY and CDR2 is SYGVKD. With V trimmed by 10 bases and J by 0 bases, 3 bases remained unmatched. The CDR3 totals 13 residues.

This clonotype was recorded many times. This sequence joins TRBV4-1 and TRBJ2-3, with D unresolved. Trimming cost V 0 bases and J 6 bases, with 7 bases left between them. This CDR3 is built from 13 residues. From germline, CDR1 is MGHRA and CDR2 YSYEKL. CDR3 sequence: CASSQEGSDTQYF. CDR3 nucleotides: TGCGCCAGCAGCCAAGAAGGATCTGATACGCAGTATTTT.

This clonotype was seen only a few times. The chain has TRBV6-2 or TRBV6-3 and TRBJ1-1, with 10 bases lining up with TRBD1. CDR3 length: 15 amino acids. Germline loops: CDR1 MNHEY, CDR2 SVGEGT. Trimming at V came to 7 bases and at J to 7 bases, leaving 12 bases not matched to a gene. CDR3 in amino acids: CASTNPGTGAFEAFF. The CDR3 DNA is TGTGCCAGCACCAATCCCGGGACAGGGGCTTTTGAAGCTTTCTTT.

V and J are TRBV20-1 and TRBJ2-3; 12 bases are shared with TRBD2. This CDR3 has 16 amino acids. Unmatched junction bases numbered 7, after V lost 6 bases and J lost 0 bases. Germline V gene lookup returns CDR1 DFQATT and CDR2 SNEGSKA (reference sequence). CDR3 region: CSAKIGTSGSTDTQYF. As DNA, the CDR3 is TGCAGTGCCAAGATAGGGACTAGCGGGAGCACAGATACGCAGTATTTT.